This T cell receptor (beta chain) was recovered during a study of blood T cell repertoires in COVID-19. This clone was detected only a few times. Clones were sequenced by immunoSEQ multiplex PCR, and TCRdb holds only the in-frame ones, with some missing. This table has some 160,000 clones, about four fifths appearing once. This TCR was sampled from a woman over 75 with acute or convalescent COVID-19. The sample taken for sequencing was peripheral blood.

CDR3 amino acids: CASSGGGQGGNQPQHF. CDR3 coding DNA: TGTGCCAGTAGTGGGGGCGGGCAGGGAGGCAATCAGCCCCAGCATTTT. The rearrangement joins TRBV19 to TRBJ1-5; a weak D match, TRBD1 (6 bases). The CDR3 covers 16 residues. The germline V gene encodes CDR1 LNHDA and CDR2 SQIVND (reference sequence). V lost 5 bases and J lost 2, with 16 bases in between.